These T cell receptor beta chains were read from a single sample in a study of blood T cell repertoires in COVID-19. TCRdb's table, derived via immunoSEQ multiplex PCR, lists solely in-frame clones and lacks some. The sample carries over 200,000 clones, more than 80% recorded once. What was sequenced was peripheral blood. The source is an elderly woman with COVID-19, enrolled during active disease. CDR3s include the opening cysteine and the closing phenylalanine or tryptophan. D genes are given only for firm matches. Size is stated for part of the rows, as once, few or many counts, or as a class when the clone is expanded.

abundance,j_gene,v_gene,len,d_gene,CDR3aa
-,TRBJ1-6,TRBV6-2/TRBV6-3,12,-,CASSYSQSPLHF
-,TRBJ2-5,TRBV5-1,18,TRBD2,CASSLSLGLAGGQETQYF
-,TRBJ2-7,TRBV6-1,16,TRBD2,CASSEGLAGSQSEQYF
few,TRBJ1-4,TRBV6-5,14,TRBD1,CASRMGTGGEKLFF
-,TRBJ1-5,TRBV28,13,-,CARLREGRQPQHF
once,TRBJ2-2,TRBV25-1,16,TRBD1,CASSSDRPINTGELFF
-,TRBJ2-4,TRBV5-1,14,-,CASSVATAKNIQYF
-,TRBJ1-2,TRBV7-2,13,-,CASSANYQNGYTF
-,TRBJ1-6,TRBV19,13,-,CASTSSYNSPLHF
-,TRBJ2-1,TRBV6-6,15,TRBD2,CASSRASGRGNEQFF
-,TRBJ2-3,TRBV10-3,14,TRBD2,CAISVGGSTDTQYF
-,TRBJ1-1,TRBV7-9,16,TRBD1,CASSLPYRGDGTEAFF
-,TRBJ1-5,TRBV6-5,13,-,CASGRLGNQPQHF
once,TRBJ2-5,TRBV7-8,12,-,CASSPQGETQYF
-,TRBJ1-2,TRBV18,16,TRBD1,CASSPPLRGHSDGYTF
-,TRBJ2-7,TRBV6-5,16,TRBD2,CASSYSVLAGGHEQYF
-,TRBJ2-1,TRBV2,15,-,CASSDQGSPYNEQFF
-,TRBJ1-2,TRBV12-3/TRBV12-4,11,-,CASSYYNGYTF
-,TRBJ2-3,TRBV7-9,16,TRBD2,CASSSASSGLGDTQYF
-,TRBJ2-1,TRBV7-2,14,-,CASSLNRVFNEQFF
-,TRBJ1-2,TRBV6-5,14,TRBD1,CASSPGQGNYGYTF
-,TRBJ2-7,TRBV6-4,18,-,CASSDNNWGSGLFYEQYF
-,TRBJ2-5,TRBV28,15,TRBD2,CASSLIGGREETQYF
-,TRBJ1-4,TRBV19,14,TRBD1,CASKLQGSGEKLFF
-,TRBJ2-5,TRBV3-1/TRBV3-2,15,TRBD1,CASSHKDRAPWTQYF
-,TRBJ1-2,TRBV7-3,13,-,CASSPDRNYGYTF
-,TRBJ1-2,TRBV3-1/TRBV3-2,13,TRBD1,CASSPRTGKGYTF
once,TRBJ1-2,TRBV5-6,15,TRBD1,CAACVRDRGFHGYTF
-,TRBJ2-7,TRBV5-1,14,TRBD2,CASSYGGDTYEQYF
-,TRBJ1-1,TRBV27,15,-,CASSLSGVVNTEAFF
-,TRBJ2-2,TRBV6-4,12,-,CASRSGFGELFF
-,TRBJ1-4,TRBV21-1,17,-,CASSKEFGGAQLEKLFF
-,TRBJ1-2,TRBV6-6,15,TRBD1,CASTARGGQGDGYTF
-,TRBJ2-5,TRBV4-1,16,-,CASSPGGMGGLETQYF
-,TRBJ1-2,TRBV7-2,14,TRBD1,CASSLPQGARGYTF
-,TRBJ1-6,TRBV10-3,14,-,CAIRDTGGNSPLHF
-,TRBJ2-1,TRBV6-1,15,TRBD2,CASSDHKTSGNEQFF
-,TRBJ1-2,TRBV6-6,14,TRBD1,CASSPGTGVYGYTF
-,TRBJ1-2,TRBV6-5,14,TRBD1,CASSYSDRVRGYTF
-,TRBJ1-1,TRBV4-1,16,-,CASSQPRTTANTEAFF
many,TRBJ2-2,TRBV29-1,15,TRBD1,CSVRVGTGSTGELFF
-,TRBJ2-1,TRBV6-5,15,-,CASKPRGALYNEQFF
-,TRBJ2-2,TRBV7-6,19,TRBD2,CASSLPGTSGYPNTGELFF
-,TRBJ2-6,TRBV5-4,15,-,CASSGRDTGANVLTF